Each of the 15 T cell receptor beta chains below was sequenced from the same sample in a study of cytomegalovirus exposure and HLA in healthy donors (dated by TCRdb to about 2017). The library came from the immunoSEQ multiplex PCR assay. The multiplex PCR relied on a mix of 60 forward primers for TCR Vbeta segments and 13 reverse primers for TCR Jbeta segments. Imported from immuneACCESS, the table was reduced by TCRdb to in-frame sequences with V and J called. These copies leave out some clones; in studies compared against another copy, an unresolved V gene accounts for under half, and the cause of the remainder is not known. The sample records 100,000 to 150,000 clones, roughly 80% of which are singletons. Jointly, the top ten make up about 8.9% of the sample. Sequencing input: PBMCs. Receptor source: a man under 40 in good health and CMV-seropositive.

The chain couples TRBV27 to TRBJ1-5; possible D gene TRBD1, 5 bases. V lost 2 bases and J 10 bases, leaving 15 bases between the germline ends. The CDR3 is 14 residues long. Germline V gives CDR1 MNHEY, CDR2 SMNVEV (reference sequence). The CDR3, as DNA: TGTGCCAGCAGTTTACGACAGTCTGGTCGACCCCAGCATTTT. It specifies CASSLRQSGRPQHF.

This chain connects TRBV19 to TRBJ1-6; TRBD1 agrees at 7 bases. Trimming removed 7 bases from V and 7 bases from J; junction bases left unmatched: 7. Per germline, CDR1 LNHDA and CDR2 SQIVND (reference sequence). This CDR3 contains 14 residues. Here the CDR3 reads CASTPTGYNSPLHF. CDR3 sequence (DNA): TGTGCCAGTACCCCGACAGGGTACAATTCACCCCTCCACTTT.

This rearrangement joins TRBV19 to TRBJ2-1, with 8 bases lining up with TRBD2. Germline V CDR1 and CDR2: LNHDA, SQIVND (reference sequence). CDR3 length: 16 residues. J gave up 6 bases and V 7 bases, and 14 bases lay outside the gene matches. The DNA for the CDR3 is TGTGCCAGTACCGGGACTAGTTTGTGGTCTGGCAATGAGCAGTTCTTC. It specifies CASTGTSLWSGNEQFF. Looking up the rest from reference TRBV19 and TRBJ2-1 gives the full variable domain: DGGITQSPKYLFRKEGQNVTLSCEQNLNHDAMYWYRQDPGQGLRLIYYSQIVNDFQKGDIAEGYSVSREKKESFPLTVTSAQKNPTAFYLCASTGTSLWSGNEQFFGPGTRLTVL.

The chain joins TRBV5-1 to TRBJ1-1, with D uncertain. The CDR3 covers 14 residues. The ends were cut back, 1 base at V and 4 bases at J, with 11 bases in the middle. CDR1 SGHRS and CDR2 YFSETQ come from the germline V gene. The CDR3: CASSLSAGSTEAFF. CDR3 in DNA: TGCGCCAGCAGCTTGTCTGCAGGTAGCACTGAAGCTTTCTTT.

This chain's CDR3 is CASSQPFGGEKYEQYF. DNA for the CDR3: TGCGCCAGCAGCCAACCATTCGGGGGGGAGAAGTACGAGCAGTACTTC. V usage is TRBV4-1 and J usage is TRBJ2-7, with 8 nucleotides matching TRBD2. The trim removed 2 bases at V and 4 bases at J, leaving 10 bases unmatched. The CDR3 contains 16 residues. CDR1 is MGHRA, CDR2 YSYEKL, per germline.

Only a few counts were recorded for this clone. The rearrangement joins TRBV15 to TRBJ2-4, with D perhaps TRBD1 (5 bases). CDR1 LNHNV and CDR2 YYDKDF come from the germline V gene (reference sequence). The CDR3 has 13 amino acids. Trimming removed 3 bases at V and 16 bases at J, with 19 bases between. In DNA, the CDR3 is TGTGCCACCAGCAGGGACCGGGCAGGGCTCTTCTACTTC. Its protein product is CATSRDRAGLFYF.

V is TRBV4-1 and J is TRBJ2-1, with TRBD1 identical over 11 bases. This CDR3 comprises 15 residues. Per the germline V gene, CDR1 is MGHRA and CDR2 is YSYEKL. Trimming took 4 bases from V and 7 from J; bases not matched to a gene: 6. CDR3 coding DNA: TGCGCCAGCAGCCCGTTGGGACAGGGGGGGAATGAGCAGTTCTTC. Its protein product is CASSPLGQGGNEQFF.

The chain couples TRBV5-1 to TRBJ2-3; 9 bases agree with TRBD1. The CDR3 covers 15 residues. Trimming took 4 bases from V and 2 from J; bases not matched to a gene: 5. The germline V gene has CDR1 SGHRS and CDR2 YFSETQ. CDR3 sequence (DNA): TGCGCCAGCAGCGGTGGGACAGGGCACACAGATACGCAGTATTTT. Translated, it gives CASSGGTGHTDTQYF.

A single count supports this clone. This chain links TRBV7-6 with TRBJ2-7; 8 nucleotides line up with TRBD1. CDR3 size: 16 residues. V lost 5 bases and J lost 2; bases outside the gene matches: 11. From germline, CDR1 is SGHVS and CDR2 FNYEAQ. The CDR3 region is CASSPSRSDRAYEQYF. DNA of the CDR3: TGTGCCAGCAGCCCATCCCGGTCGGACAGGGCCTACGAGCAGTACTTC.

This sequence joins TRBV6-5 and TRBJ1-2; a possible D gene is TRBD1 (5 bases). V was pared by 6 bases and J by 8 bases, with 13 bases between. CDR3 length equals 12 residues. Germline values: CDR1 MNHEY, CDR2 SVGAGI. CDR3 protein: CASSPGREGYTF. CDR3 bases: TGTGCCAGCAGCCCAGGGCGTGAGGGCTACACCTTC.

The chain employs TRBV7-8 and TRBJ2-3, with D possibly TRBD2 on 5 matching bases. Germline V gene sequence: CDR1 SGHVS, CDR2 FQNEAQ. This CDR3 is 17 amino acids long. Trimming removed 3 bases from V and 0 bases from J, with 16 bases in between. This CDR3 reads CASSFPGSITSTDTQYF. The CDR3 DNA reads TGTGCCAGCAGCTTTCCGGGGTCAATCACTAGCACAGATACGCAGTATTTT. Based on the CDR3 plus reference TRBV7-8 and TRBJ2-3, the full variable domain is GAGVSQSPRYKVAKRGQDVALRCDPISGHVSLFWYQQALGQGPEFLTYFQNEAQLDKSGLPSDRFFAERPEGSVSTLKIQRTQQEDSAVYLCASSFPGSITSTDTQYFGPGTRLTVL.

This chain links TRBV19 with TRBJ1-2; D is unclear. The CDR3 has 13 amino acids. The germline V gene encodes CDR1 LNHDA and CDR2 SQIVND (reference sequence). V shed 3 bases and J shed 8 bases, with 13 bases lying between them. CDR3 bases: TGTGCCAGTAGTATTATGTGGCTAGGCGGCTACACCTTC. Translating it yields CASSIMWLGGYTF.

The CDR3 loop reads CASSFGSGELFF. In DNA, the CDR3 is TGTGCCAGCAGCTTCGGTTCCGGGGAGCTGTTTTTT. The genes are TRBV7-3 and TRBJ2-2; D remains unclear. The CDR3 loop spans 12 amino acids. Trimming left V 3 bases short and J 6 bases short, with 5 bases between. CDR1 SGHTA and CDR2 FQGTGA come from the germline V gene.

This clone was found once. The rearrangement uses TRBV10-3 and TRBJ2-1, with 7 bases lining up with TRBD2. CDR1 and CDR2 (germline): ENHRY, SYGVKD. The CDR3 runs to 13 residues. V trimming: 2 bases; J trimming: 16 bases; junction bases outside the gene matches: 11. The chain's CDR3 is CAISERPTSLGFF. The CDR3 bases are TGTGCCATCAGTGAGCGGCCGACTAGCCTGGGATTCTTC.

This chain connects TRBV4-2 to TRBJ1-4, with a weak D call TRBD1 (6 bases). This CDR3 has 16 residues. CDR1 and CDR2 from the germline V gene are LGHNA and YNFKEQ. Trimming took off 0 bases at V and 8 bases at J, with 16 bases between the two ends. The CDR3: CASSQDPGHLGEKLFF. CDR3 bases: TGTGCCAGCAGCCAAGACCCGGGACACCTAGGGGAAAAACTGTTTTTT.